A single TCR beta chain is shown here with its context. Its specificity is not known. The sample is drawn from a study of T-cell memory formation after mild COVID-19. Study information: Largely, TCR clusters stayed within a single donor.

The CDR3 contains 14 residues. CDR1 SGHRS and CDR2 YFSETQ come from the germline V gene. The V and J ends lost 0 bases and 2 bases respectively, with 7 bases between them. Regarding the study as a whole: Prior to infection, memory already included some responding clones, suggesting cross-reactive memory joined. Shrinking CD4+ clones were chiefly CM and EM; CD8+ ones were chiefly EMRA. Confirmation of SARS-CoV-2 specificity was lacking for second-wave clones peaking day 37.

TCRdb re-derived calls from the 5' RACE reads in MiXCR, one entry per CDR3 protein. The table includes roughly 170,000 distinct CDR3 sequences, roughly 20% detected once. The receptor was isolated from a man in his late teens or twenties who had mild COVID-19 (a few samples of this study predate the infection). Cell type and time point are not known. The source material was PBMCs or a T cell subset sorted from them (not recorded which). This rearrangement joins TRBV5-1 to TRBJ2-3; D unresolved. For the CDR3, the DNA is TGCGCCAGCAGCTTGGACCTTCACACAGATACGCAGTATTTT. This encodes CASSLDLHTDTQYF.